This T cell receptor beta chain was recovered during a study of early T cells in non-severe SARS-CoV-2 infection. There are many counts of this clonotype. Germline trimming cut 4 bases from V and 11 bases from J; bases unmatched to any gene: 17. This CDR3 is 14 amino acids long. Germline assignment: CDR1 SQVTM and CDR2 ANQGSEA. TCRdb re-called the 5' RACE reads with MiXCR, one entry per CDR3 protein. The profile shows tens of thousands of distinct CDR3 sequences, more than 13% of them singletons. The chain couples TRBV29-1 to TRBJ2-7; TRBD1 matches 7 bases. Sequencing was performed on whole blood. This clonotype originated in an adult who was a healthcare worker with PCR-confirmed SARS-CoV-2 infection or an uninfected control (not recorded which). CDR3 protein: CSVAGRGQAPREYF. The CDR3 DNA reads as TGCAGCGTTGCCGGCCGTGGACAGGCCCCACGGGAGTACTTC.